The rows below give T cell receptor beta chains drawn from one sample of a study of CD8 T cells in ankylosing spondylitis. TCRdb re-analysed the 5' RACE reads in MiXCR, keeping a single row per CDR3 protein. The sample records 700,000 to 1,000,000 distinct CDR3 sequences, approximately 10% being singletons. Specimen: blood, either unsorted or a sorted T cell fraction (not recorded which). The receptors were gathered from a male donor with ankylosing spondylitis. CDR3s include the opening cysteine and the closing phenylalanine or tryptophan. A D gene is named only where the DNA matches it firmly. Only part of the rows carry a size: once, few, many, or a class if the clone is expanded.

cdr3_length: 11
d_call: NA
clone_size: many
v_call: TRBV12-3/TRBV12-4
j_call: TRBJ2-2
cdr3_nt: TGTGCCAGCATTTACACCGGGGAGCTGTTTTTT
cdr3_aa: CASIYTGELFF

cdr3_length: 17
d_call: TRBD2
clone_size: few
v_call: TRBV20-1
j_call: TRBJ2-6
cdr3_nt: TGCAGTGCTAGAAGGACTAGCTTTATCTCTGGGGCCAACGTCCTGACTTTC
cdr3_aa: CSARRTSFISGANVLTF

cdr3_length: 14
d_call: NA
clone_size: few
v_call: TRBV12-3/TRBV12-4
j_call: TRBJ2-3
cdr3_nt: TGTGCCAGCAGTTTCTTCGCTGATAGCGCTACGCAGTATTTT
cdr3_aa: CASSFFADSATQYF

cdr3_length: 14
d_call: NA
clone_size: NA
v_call: TRBV20-1
j_call: TRBJ2-1
cdr3_nt: TGCAGTGCGGGAACCCCAGCGGTTTACAATGAGCAGTTCTTC
cdr3_aa: CSAGTPAVYNEQFF

cdr3_length: 16
d_call: TRBD2
clone_size: NA
v_call: TRBV12-3/TRBV12-4
j_call: TRBJ2-5
cdr3_nt: TGTGCCAGCAGTATTAGACTAGCGGGAGGAGGAGAGACCCAGTACTTC
cdr3_aa: CASSIRLAGGGETQYF

cdr3_length: 14
d_call: TRBD1
clone_size: NA
v_call: TRBV6-1
j_call: TRBJ2-4
cdr3_nt: TGTGCCAGCAGCCGTTTTCAGGGGGCGAACATTCAGTACTTC
cdr3_aa: CASSRFQGANIQYF

cdr3_length: 16
d_call: NA
clone_size: many
v_call: TRBV20-1
j_call: TRBJ2-3
cdr3_nt: TGCAGTGCTAGGCCCCGGGTGGGCGGTAGCACAGATACGCAGTATTTT
cdr3_aa: CSARPRVGGSTDTQYF

cdr3_length: 14
d_call: TRBD1
clone_size: many
v_call: TRBV20-1
j_call: TRBJ1-6
cdr3_nt: TGCAGTGCTAGGGGGGACAGGGAGAATTCACCCCTCCACTTT
cdr3_aa: CSARGDRENSPLHF

cdr3_length: 16
d_call: TRBD2
clone_size: few
v_call: TRBV7-9
j_call: TRBJ2-7
cdr3_nt: TGTGCCAGCAGCAAAGAAGGCGGGGGTAGCTCCTACGAGCAGTACTTC
cdr3_aa: CASSKEGGGSSYEQYF

cdr3_length: 13
d_call: NA
clone_size: many
v_call: TRBV29-1
j_call: TRBJ1-4
cdr3_nt: TGCAGCGTTGACTACGGGACGGATGAAAAACTGTTTTTT
cdr3_aa: CSVDYGTDEKLFF

cdr3_length: 14
d_call: NA
clone_size: many
v_call: TRBV5-1
j_call: TRBJ2-7
cdr3_nt: TGCGCCAGCAGCTTCTTGGGGGCGCGGTACGAGCAGTACTTC
cdr3_aa: CASSFLGARYEQYF

cdr3_length: 15
d_call: NA
clone_size: few
v_call: TRBV20-1
j_call: TRBJ2-7
cdr3_nt: TGCAGTGCTAGAGTCTCCGGGGGCGATACCTACGAGCAGTACTTC
cdr3_aa: CSARVSGGDTYEQYF

cdr3_length: 13
d_call: NA
clone_size: NA
v_call: TRBV12-3/TRBV12-4
j_call: TRBJ1-1
cdr3_nt: TGTGCCAGCAGTCAAAACCATGGGACTGAAGCTTTCTTT
cdr3_aa: CASSQNHGTEAFF

cdr3_length: 16
d_call: NA
clone_size: few
v_call: TRBV4-3
j_call: TRBJ2-1
cdr3_nt: TGCGCCAGCAGCCAAGATTATTTCGCACAGTACAATGAGCAGTTCTTC
cdr3_aa: CASSQDYFAQYNEQFF

cdr3_length: 18
d_call: NA
clone_size: few
v_call: TRBV27
j_call: TRBJ2-1
cdr3_nt: TGTGCCAGCAGTTACAGGGACCTTAGAAGCGGGACGGGCAATGAGCAGTTCTTC
cdr3_aa: CASSYRDLRSGTGNEQFF

cdr3_length: 16
d_call: NA
clone_size: many
v_call: TRBV10-3
j_call: TRBJ1-1
cdr3_nt: TGTGCCATCAGTGAGTCCGGGGGGCGATGGAACACTGAAGCTTTCTTT
cdr3_aa: CAISESGGRWNTEAFF

cdr3_length: 13
d_call: TRBD2
clone_size: few
v_call: TRBV7-2
j_call: TRBJ2-7
cdr3_nt: TGTGCCAGCAGCTTAGAACTAGCGGGAGAGCAGTACTTC
cdr3_aa: CASSLELAGEQYF

cdr3_length: 12
d_call: NA
clone_size: few
v_call: TRBV20-1
j_call: TRBJ1-2
cdr3_nt: TGCAGTTGGTGTAGTTTGAGCTCCGGCTACACCTTC
cdr3_aa: CSWCSLSSGYTF

cdr3_length: 13
d_call: NA
clone_size: NA
v_call: TRBV12-3/TRBV12-4
j_call: TRBJ1-1
cdr3_nt: TGTGCCAGCAGGCCAGCTCAGGGATCAGGAGCTTTCTTT
cdr3_aa: CASRPAQGSGAFF

cdr3_length: 14
d_call: NA
clone_size: few
v_call: TRBV7-2
j_call: TRBJ2-3
cdr3_nt: TGTGCCAGCAGCTTCTCCCAACTTTCGGATACGCAGTATTTT
cdr3_aa: CASSFSQLSDTQYF

cdr3_length: 16
d_call: NA
clone_size: NA
v_call: TRBV6-1
j_call: TRBJ2-7
cdr3_nt: TGTGCCAGCAGTGAAGCGCTTCTGGACAGCTCCTACGAGCAGTACTTC
cdr3_aa: CASSEALLDSSYEQYF

cdr3_length: 15
d_call: TRBD1
clone_size: many
v_call: TRBV5-1
j_call: TRBJ2-7
cdr3_nt: TGCGCCAGCAGCTTTTTACCGACAGGGGGCAACGAGCAGTACTTC
cdr3_aa: CASSFLPTGGNEQYF

cdr3_length: 13
d_call: NA
clone_size: NA
v_call: TRBV20-1
j_call: TRBJ2-7
cdr3_nt: TGCAGTGCTCCAGGGGTGAGCTCCTACGAGCAGTACTTC
cdr3_aa: CSAPGVSSYEQYF

cdr3_length: 15
d_call: NA
clone_size: NA
v_call: TRBV7-8
j_call: TRBJ2-6
cdr3_nt: TGTGCCAGCAGCTTATATGGGTTCGGGGCCAACGTCCTGACTTTC
cdr3_aa: CASSLYGFGANVLTF

cdr3_length: 17
d_call: TRBD2
clone_size: many
v_call: TRBV6-2/TRBV6-3
j_call: TRBJ2-3
cdr3_nt: TGTGCCAGCAGCCCACTAGCGCTGCGGGAGGTGGAAGATACGCAGTATTTT
cdr3_aa: CASSPLALREVEDTQYF

cdr3_length: 13
d_call: NA
clone_size: NA
v_call: TRBV7-9
j_call: TRBJ2-5
cdr3_nt: TGTGCCAGCAGGGGTGGGCGGCAAGAGACCCAGTACTTC
cdr3_aa: CASRGGRQETQYF

cdr3_length: 14
d_call: NA
clone_size: few
v_call: TRBV2
j_call: TRBJ1-6
cdr3_nt: TGTGCCAGCAGTGAACAGAGTACAAATTCACCCCTCCACTTT
cdr3_aa: CASSEQSTNSPLHF

cdr3_length: 15
d_call: NA
clone_size: few
v_call: TRBV11-1
j_call: TRBJ2-7
cdr3_nt: TGTGCCAGCAGCTTAGGCAGGGCCTACTCCTACGAGCAGTACTTC
cdr3_aa: CASSLGRAYSYEQYF

cdr3_length: 14
d_call: NA
clone_size: few
v_call: TRBV20-1
j_call: TRBJ1-3
cdr3_nt: TGCAGTGCTAGGGACCGCGTTTTTCCGAACACCATATATTTT
cdr3_aa: CSARDRVFPNTIYF

cdr3_length: 15
d_call: NA
clone_size: many
v_call: TRBV9
j_call: TRBJ1-2
cdr3_nt: TGTGCCAGCAGCGTAGTAGGGAACCCGAACTATGGCTACACCTTC
cdr3_aa: CASSVVGNPNYGYTF

cdr3_length: 16
d_call: TRBD2
clone_size: few
v_call: TRBV20-1
j_call: TRBJ2-7
cdr3_nt: TGCAGTGCTCTAGAGGGGGTAGCGGGAGATACCTACGAGCAGTACTTC
cdr3_aa: CSALEGVAGDTYEQYF

cdr3_length: 14
d_call: NA
clone_size: NA
v_call: TRBV20-1
j_call: TRBJ2-5
cdr3_nt: TGCAGTGCTAGAGACCTTAGGGTTCTGGAGACCCAGTACTTC
cdr3_aa: CSARDLRVLETQYF

cdr3_length: 14
d_call: TRBD2
clone_size: few
v_call: TRBV29-1
j_call: TRBJ2-2
cdr3_nt: TGCAGCGCAGTTCCTAGCGGAAACACCGGGGAGCTGTTTTTT
cdr3_aa: CSAVPSGNTGELFF

cdr3_length: 13
d_call: NA
clone_size: few
v_call: TRBV4-3
j_call: TRBJ1-2
cdr3_nt: TGCGCCAGCAGCCAAGGGGGTTCGAGTGGCTACACCTTC
cdr3_aa: CASSQGGSSGYTF

cdr3_length: 15
d_call: TRBD2
clone_size: NA
v_call: TRBV6-1
j_call: TRBJ2-1
cdr3_nt: TGTGCCAGCGCCGAAAGCGGGAGGTTCAACAATGAGCAGTTCTTC
cdr3_aa: CASAESGRFNNEQFF

cdr3_length: 14
d_call: NA
clone_size: NA
v_call: TRBV7-6
j_call: TRBJ2-1
cdr3_nt: TGTGCCAGCAGCTTAGTGTCCCTCGGCAATGAGCAGTTCTTC
cdr3_aa: CASSLVSLGNEQFF

cdr3_length: 14
d_call: NA
clone_size: NA
v_call: TRBV6-1
j_call: TRBJ2-5
cdr3_nt: TGTGCCAGCGAGAGCTCAGGGTCGGGAGAGACCCAGTACTTC
cdr3_aa: CASESSGSGETQYF

cdr3_length: 14
d_call: TRBD2
clone_size: NA
v_call: TRBV7-2
j_call: TRBJ2-3
cdr3_nt: TGTGCCAGCAGCCAGGGACTAGCCCAGGATACGCAGTATTTT
cdr3_aa: CASSQGLAQDTQYF

cdr3_length: 12
d_call: NA
clone_size: NA
v_call: TRBV6-2/TRBV6-3
j_call: TRBJ1-1
cdr3_nt: TGTGCCAGCACCCATCCGGATTCTGAAGCTTTCTTT
cdr3_aa: CASTHPDSEAFF

cdr3_length: 15
d_call: NA
clone_size: many
v_call: TRBV20-1
j_call: TRBJ1-5
cdr3_nt: TGCAGTGCTTGGCGGACAAAGGGGAGCAATCAGCCCCAGCATTTT
cdr3_aa: CSAWRTKGSNQPQHF

cdr3_length: 18
d_call: TRBD2
clone_size: NA
v_call: TRBV5-1
j_call: TRBJ2-3
cdr3_nt: TGCGCCAGCAGCTTGGGTGTTCGGGCTAGCGGAAGCACAGATACGCAGTATTTT
cdr3_aa: CASSLGVRASGSTDTQYF

cdr3_length: 14
d_call: NA
clone_size: few
v_call: TRBV5-1
j_call: TRBJ1-5
cdr3_nt: TGCGCCAGCAGCGCCGGGACACAAAATCAGCCCCAGCATTTT
cdr3_aa: CASSAGTQNQPQHF

cdr3_length: 13
d_call: TRBD1
clone_size: many
v_call: TRBV29-1
j_call: TRBJ1-2
cdr3_nt: TGCAGCGTTGCGGTAGGGGGCCCCGATGGCTACACCTTC
cdr3_aa: CSVAVGGPDGYTF

cdr3_length: 14
d_call: TRBD1
clone_size: few
v_call: TRBV6-1
j_call: TRBJ1-2
cdr3_nt: TGTGCCAGCCCCGCGGGACAGGGGGAAAAGGGCTACACCTTC
cdr3_aa: CASPAGQGEKGYTF

cdr3_length: 12
d_call: NA
clone_size: many
v_call: TRBV4-3
j_call: TRBJ2-1
cdr3_nt: TGCGCCAGCAGCCAAGTTAGGAATGAGCAGTTCTTC
cdr3_aa: CASSQVRNEQFF

cdr3_length: 13
d_call: TRBD1
clone_size: NA
v_call: TRBV20-1
j_call: TRBJ1-1
cdr3_nt: TGCAGCAGTCAGCAGGGGGGCGAAACTGAAGCTTTCTTT
cdr3_aa: CSSQQGGETEAFF

cdr3_length: 15
d_call: NA
clone_size: few
v_call: TRBV5-1
j_call: TRBJ2-7
cdr3_nt: TGCGCCAGCAGCTTGGAGCCCCGGCTTAACTACGAGCAGTACTTC
cdr3_aa: CASSLEPRLNYEQYF

cdr3_length: 14
d_call: NA
clone_size: few
v_call: TRBV10-3
j_call: TRBJ1-1
cdr3_nt: TGTGCCATCAGTACCCCCGACCCTTCTGCTGAAGCTTTCTTT
cdr3_aa: CAISTPDPSAEAFF

cdr3_length: 14
d_call: NA
clone_size: few
v_call: TRBV7-6
j_call: TRBJ2-5
cdr3_nt: TGTGCCAGCAGCTTAGCGGACAGAGAAGAGACCCAGTACTTC
cdr3_aa: CASSLADREETQYF

cdr3_length: 12
d_call: NA
clone_size: few
v_call: TRBV6-5
j_call: TRBJ2-2
cdr3_nt: TGTGCCACCCAGAAAGAGACCGGGGAGCTGTTTTTT
cdr3_aa: CATQKETGELFF

cdr3_length: 18
d_call: TRBD2
clone_size: NA
v_call: TRBV9
j_call: TRBJ2-2
cdr3_nt: TGTGCCAGCAGCGTAGAAGGACTAGCGGGGAGTATCACCGGGGAGCTGTTTTTT
cdr3_aa: CASSVEGLAGSITGELFF

cdr3_length: 14
d_call: NA
clone_size: few
v_call: TRBV5-1
j_call: TRBJ2-7
cdr3_nt: TGCGCCAGCAGCAAGACTAGTATCGGCTACGAGCAGTACTTC
cdr3_aa: CASSKTSIGYEQYF

cdr3_length: 15
d_call: NA
clone_size: NA
v_call: TRBV7-9
j_call: TRBJ1-1
cdr3_nt: TGTGCCAGCAGCGTTAGGACAGCGACGGGCACTGAAGCTTTCTTT
cdr3_aa: CASSVRTATGTEAFF

cdr3_length: 18
d_call: NA
clone_size: NA
v_call: TRBV7-6
j_call: TRBJ1-4
cdr3_nt: TGTGCCAGCAGCTTAGTGTCACGCCCGGTTTGGGCGGGTGAAAAACTGTTTTTT
cdr3_aa: CASSLVSRPVWAGEKLFF